Sequencing of this TCR beta chain was carried out in a study of blood T cell repertoires in COVID-19. Study summary: Samples representing acute and convalescent COVID-19 were sourced from the United States, Italy and Spain. T cells, B-cell-depleted T cells, or PBMCs provided the cDNA or gDNA that served as material.

Trimming stripped 6 bases from V and 7 bases from J, with 15 bases between. The germline CDR1 and CDR2 sequences are MDHEN and SYDVKM. The length of the CDR3 is 13 residues. Original processing methods: Estimates of nucleated cell counts were drawn from the amplification of reference gene primers. Assay used: immunoSEQ multiplex PCR; TCRdb lists only in-frame clones, some missing. V, J and clone size reflect that table, while D and trimming were determined from the DNA. The table lists some 78,000 clones, 90% of them singletons. This clonotype was obtained from a woman aged 80 or older with active or convalescent COVID-19. The material sequenced was peripheral blood. This sequence joins TRBV28 and TRBJ1-1; TRBD1 might be the D (6 bases). This CDR3 reads CASRTYRESEAFF. CDR3 nucleotides: TGTGCCAGCAGAACCTACAGGGAGAGTGAAGCTTTCTTT.